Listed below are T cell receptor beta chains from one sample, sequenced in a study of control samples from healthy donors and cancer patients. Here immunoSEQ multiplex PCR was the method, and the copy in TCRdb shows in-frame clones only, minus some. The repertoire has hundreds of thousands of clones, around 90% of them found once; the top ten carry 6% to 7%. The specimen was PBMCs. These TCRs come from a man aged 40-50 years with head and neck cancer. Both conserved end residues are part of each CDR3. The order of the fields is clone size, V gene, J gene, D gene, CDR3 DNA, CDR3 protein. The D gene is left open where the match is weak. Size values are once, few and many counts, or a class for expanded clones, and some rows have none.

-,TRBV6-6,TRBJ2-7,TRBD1,TGTGCCAGCAGTGGCCACAGGGGGGACTACGAGCAGTACTTC,CASSGHRGDYEQYF
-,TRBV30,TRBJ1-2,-,TGTGCCTGGATCAGGGGATTAGGGAACTATGGCTACACCTTC,CAWIRGLGNYGYTF
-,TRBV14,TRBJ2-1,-,TGTGCCAGCAGCCCCCGACTGCGAGATGAGCAGTTCTTC,CASSPRLRDEQFF
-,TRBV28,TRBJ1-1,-,TGTGCCAGCAGTTTCGGACACAAAGGGTTTGCTAACACTGAAGCTTTCTTT,CASSFGHKGFANTEAFF
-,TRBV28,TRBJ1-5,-,TGTGCCAGCAGTTCCGGGGAACAGGGTACTCAGCCCCAGCATTTT,CASSSGEQGTQPQHF
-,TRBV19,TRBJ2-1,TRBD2,TGTGCCAGTAGTATTGCTGGCGGGAGCGTGGTTTACAATGAGCAGTTCTTC,CASSIAGGSVVYNEQFF
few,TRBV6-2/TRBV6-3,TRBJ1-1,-,TGTGCCAGCAGTCGCAGGGAGAACACTGAAGCTTTCTTT,CASSRRENTEAFF
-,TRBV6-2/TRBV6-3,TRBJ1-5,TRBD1,TGTGCCAGCAGGCCTCTCCGGGACAGGGGTCGGCAGCCCCAGCATTTT,CASRPLRDRGRQPQHF
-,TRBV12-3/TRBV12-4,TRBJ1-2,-,TGTGCCAGCAGTTTGGCGGGCTATGGCTACACCTTC,CASSLAGYGYTF
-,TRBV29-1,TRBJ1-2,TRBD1,TGCAGCGCTCAGGACAGGGACTATGGCTACACCTTC,CSAQDRDYGYTF
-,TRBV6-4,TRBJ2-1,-,TGTGCCAGCAGTGACGGGAGGAGACCCCTGGGTGAGCAGTTCTTC,CASSDGRRPLGEQFF
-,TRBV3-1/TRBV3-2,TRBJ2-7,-,TGTGCCAGCAGCCAAGTCGCAGGGGCCTACGAGCAGTACTTC,CASSQVAGAYEQYF
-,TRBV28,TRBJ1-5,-,TGTGCCAGCAGTTTATGGGGGAGCCAGCCCCAGCATTTT,CASSLWGSQPQHF
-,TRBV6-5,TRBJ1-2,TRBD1,TGTGCCAGCAGTCGAGGGGGGACAGGTGGCTACACCTTC,CASSRGGTGGYTF